This T cell receptor beta chain was found in a study of T cell changes during pregnancy in multiple sclerosis. Assay: immunoSEQ multiplex PCR; the TCRdb copy retains only in-frame clones and omits some. Here the sample spans about 110,000 clones, approximately 90% being singletons. V lost 3 bases to trimming and J lost 6 bases; unmatched junction nucleotides: 13. The germline gives CDR1 MNHNS, CDR2 SASEGT. The CDR3 sequence is 17 residues long. This TCR derives from a female donor with multiple sclerosis, enrolled in a pregnancy study. The sequences come from peripheral blood, collected after pregnancy. The V call is TRBV6-1, the J call TRBJ2-1; 8 bases match TRBD2. CDR3 region: CASSDYVGLVIFNEQFF. Written as DNA, the CDR3 is TGTGCCAGCAGTGATTACGTGGGACTAGTTATCTTCAATGAGCAGTTCTTC.